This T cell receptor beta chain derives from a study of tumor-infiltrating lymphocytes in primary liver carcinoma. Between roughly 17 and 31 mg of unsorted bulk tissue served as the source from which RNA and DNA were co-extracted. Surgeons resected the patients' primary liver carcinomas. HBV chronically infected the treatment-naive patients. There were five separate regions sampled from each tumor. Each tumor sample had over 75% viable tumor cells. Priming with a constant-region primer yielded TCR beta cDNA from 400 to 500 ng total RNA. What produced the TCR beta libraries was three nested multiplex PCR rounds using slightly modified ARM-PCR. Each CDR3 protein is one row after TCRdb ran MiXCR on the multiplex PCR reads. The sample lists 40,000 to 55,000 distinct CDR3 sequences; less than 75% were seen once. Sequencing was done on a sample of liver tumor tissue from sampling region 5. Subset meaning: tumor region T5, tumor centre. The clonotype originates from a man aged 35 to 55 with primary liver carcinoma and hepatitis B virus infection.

The CDR3 coding sequence is TGTGCCAACACCCGAGGACTAGCGGACAATGAGCAGTTCTTC. Protein: CANTRGLADNEQFF. The chain combines TRBV6-5 with TRBJ2-1; TRBD2 agrees at 10 bases. The germline gives CDR1 MNHEY, CDR2 SVGAGI. V shed 10 bases and J 5 bases; nucleotides not matched to a gene: 8. CDR3 length equals 14 residues.